One sample yielded the 18 T cell receptor beta chains listed below, sequenced in a study of T cell responses to AZD1222 COVID-19 vaccine. The protocol was immunoSEQ multiplex PCR, while the TCRdb copy is restricted to in-frame clones and leaves out a portion. This sample has approximately 140,000 clones, with about 90% found just once. Material: peripheral blood, obtained 28 days after the second AZD1222 dose. The origin of the receptors is an adult who received the AZD1222 COVID-19 vaccine.

Only one count was recorded for this clone. V is TRBV7-9 and J is TRBJ2-7, with D maybe TRBD2 (5 bases). Germline CDR1 SEHNR, CDR2 FQNEAQ (reference sequence). With 4 bases removed from V and 0 bases from J, the gap between germline ends came to 16 bases. The CDR3 runs to 16 residues. The CDR3 sequence: CASSWEGDYPSYEQYF. CDR3 in DNA: TGTGCCAGCAGCTGGGAAGGAGACTACCCCTCCTACGAGCAGTACTTC.

This clone has a single count. This chain connects TRBV10-3 to TRBJ2-3; D is perhaps TRBD2 (7 bases). CDR1 and CDR2 (germline): ENHRY, SYGVKD. The CDR3 covers 15 residues. V was cut by 6 bases and J by 5 bases, with 18 bases left in between. CDR3 region: CAISRGGGDVDTQYF. Written as DNA, the CDR3 is TGTGCCATCAGCCGAGGGGGGGGCGATGTAGATACGCAGTATTTT.

The chain combines TRBV28 with TRBJ2-5; D not certain. V lost 2 bases and J lost 6, with 13 bases in between. CDR1 is MDHEN and CDR2 is SYDVKM in the germline V gene. This CDR3 is 14 amino acids long. DNA for the CDR3: TGTGCCAGCAGTTTACTAAAGGGTAGGCAGACCCAGTACTTC. Translating it yields CASSLLKGRQTQYF.

V is TRBV5-1 and J is TRBJ2-5, with D hard to call. Per the germline V gene, CDR1 is SGHRS and CDR2 is YFSETQ. V lost 0 bases and J 3 bases, leaving 9 bases between the germline ends. The CDR3 has 14 residues. CDR3 region: CASSLESREETQYF. The CDR3 coding sequence is TGCGCCAGCAGCTTGGAATCCAGAGAAGAGACCCAGTACTTC.

A note on this clone: Other DNA sequences in this specimen translate into the identical CDR3. The chain employs TRBV7-9 and TRBJ1-2; no definite D call. In germline, CDR1 is SEHNR, CDR2 FQNEAQ (reference sequence). The CDR3 extends over 14 amino acids. Trimming removed 6 bases at V and 4 bases at J, with 15 bases between. This CDR3 is CASSPTEPTYGYTF. The DNA for the CDR3 is TGTGCCAGCAGTCCAACAGAACCGACCTATGGCTACACCTTC.

The V gene is TRBV11-2, the J gene TRBJ1-2; no reliable D call. The CDR3 extends over 15 amino acids. The V gene's germline CDR1 is SGHAT and CDR2 FQNNGV. V lost 3 bases and J lost 4, with 15 bases in between. CDR3 DNA: TGTGCCAGCAGCTTCCCGGGAGTTGCTGGCTATGGCTACACCTTC. The encoded protein is CASSFPGVAGYGYTF.

V usage is TRBV2 and J usage is TRBJ1-2; D ambiguous. The ends were cut back, 10 bases at V and 4 bases at J, with 19 bases in the middle. The CDR3 consists of 14 residues. CDR1 and CDR2 from the germline V gene are SNHLY and FYNNEI. The DNA for the CDR3 is TGTGCCACCCCGACTCCTTTTTCGGGCTATGGCTACACCTTC. This gives the protein CATPTPFSGYGYTF. The full variable domain, completed using reference TRBV2 and TRBJ1-2, is EPEVTQTPSHQVTQMGQEVILRCVPISNHLYFYWYRQILGQKVEFLVSFYNNEISEKSEIFDDQFSVERPDGSNFTLKIRSTKLEDSAMYFCATPTPFSGYGYTFGSGTRLTVV.

The V call is TRBV7-8, the J call TRBJ1-6; no clear D gene. Germline lookup yields CDR1 SGHVS and CDR2 FQNEAQ. Trimming removed 1 base at V and 16 bases at J, with 14 bases between. The CDR3 is made up of 13 amino acids. In DNA form, the CDR3 reads TGTGCCAGCAGCTTAGTAGGTTGGCACGGACTCCACTTT. Protein product: CASSLVGWHGLHF.

The chain combines TRBV12-3 or TRBV12-4 with TRBJ2-1; unclear D gene. The CDR3 consists of 13 residues. The ends were cut back, 6 bases at V and 1 base at J, with 7 bases in the middle. CDR3 in DNA: TGTGCCAGCAGACCTGGTTCCTACAATGAGCAGTTCTTC. It specifies CASRPGSYNEQFF.

The chain has TRBV5-1 and TRBJ2-3, with TRBD2 matching 8 bases. The length of the CDR3 is 16 residues. Trimming cost V 4 bases and J 0 bases; bases outside gene matches: 7. Germline CDR1 and CDR2: SGHRS and YFSETQ. Here the CDR3 DNA reads TGCGCCAGCAGCCGGGGAGGCGGGAGGAGCACAGATACGCAGTATTTT. This sequence encodes CASSRGGGRSTDTQYF.

This chain links TRBV6-1 with TRBJ2-1; 8 nucleotides agree with TRBD1. The CDR3 loop spans 18 amino acids. Germline V CDR1 and CDR2: MNHNS, SASEGT. V lost 0 bases to trimming and J lost 6 bases; unmatched junction nucleotides: 13. CDR3 sequence reads: CASSEARRTGFVFNEQFF. DNA for the CDR3: TGTGCCAGCAGTGAAGCGCGTCGGACAGGGTTTGTTTTCAATGAGCAGTTCTTC.

The rearrangement uses TRBV5-6 and TRBJ1-1; D is unclear. Trimming shortened V by 1 base and J by 10 bases, and 20 bases separated the two germline ends. Germline CDR1 and CDR2: SGHDT and YYEEEE. CDR3 length: 15 residues. The CDR3 bases are TGTGCCAGCAGCTTGAATCCCGCCCCTCCCGGTGCAGCTTTCTTT. The encoded protein is CASSLNPAPPGAAFF.

V gene TRBV27 combines with J gene TRBJ1-1; possible D gene TRBD1, 6 bases. Germline V gene data show CDR1 as MNHEY and CDR2 as SMNVEV (reference sequence). The ends were cut back, 7 bases at V and 7 bases at J, with 19 bases in the middle. The CDR3 runs 14 residues. CDR3 nucleotides: TGTGCCAGCAAAGCCTCCGGGACACCTTTTGAAGCTTTCTTT. Protein sequence: CASKASGTPFEAFF.

The genes are TRBV3-1 (or the pseudogene TRBV3-2) and TRBJ2-1; D call uncertain. Looked up from germline, CDR1 is LGHDT and CDR2 is YNNKEL (reference sequence). CDR3 length: 14 amino acids. The V and J ends lost 1 base and 7 bases respectively, with 11 bases between them. The CDR3 DNA reads as TGTGCCAGCAGCCAAGGTCCGCCCGGGAATGAGCAGTTCTTC. Protein: CASSQGPPGNEQFF.

In its sample, this clone was seen a few times. The V gene is TRBV5-6, the J gene TRBJ1-1; the D gene is possibly TRBD1 (5 bases). The CDR3 covers 12 residues. The V end was cut by 4 bases, the J end by 7 bases, with 11 bases between. Germline CDR1 and CDR2: SGHDT and YYEEEE. CDR3 coding DNA: TGTGCCAGCAGCCCCGGGACGGATGAAGCTTTCTTT. Protein sequence: CASSPGTDEAFF.

This chain connects TRBV29-1 to TRBJ1-1; 7 positions match TRBD1. Germline CDR1 is SQVTM and CDR2 is ANQGSEA. Germline trimming cut 5 bases from V and 5 bases from J; bases unmatched to any gene: 5. The CDR3 contains 12 residues. The CDR3 spells CSVRQGLTEAFF. The CDR3 DNA reads as TGCAGCGTTCGACAGGGATTGACTGAAGCTTTCTTT. Full variable domain (rest looked up from reference TRBV29-1 and TRBJ1-1): SAVISQKPSRDICQRGTSLTIQCQVDSQVTMMFWYRQQPGQSLTLIATANQGSEATYESGFVIDKFPISRPNLTFSTLTVSNMSPEDSSIYLCSVRQGLTEAFFGQGTRLTVV.

This clone appeared a few times. The V and J genes are TRBV18 and TRBJ1-1; D gene uncertain. V was shortened by 6 bases and J by 3 bases, with 11 bases between the two germline ends. Germline assignment: CDR1 KGHSH and CDR2 LQKENI. CDR3 length: 13 amino acids. The CDR3 region is CASSQNPDTEAFF. Written as DNA, the CDR3 is TGTGCCAGCTCTCAAAACCCGGACACTGAAGCTTTCTTT. Combining the CDR3 with reference TRBV18 and TRBJ1-1 gives the whole variable domain NAGVMQNPRHLVRRRGQEARLRCSPMKGHSHVYWYRQLPEEGLKFMVYLQKENIIDESGMPKERFSAEFPKEGPSILRIQQVVRGDSAAYFCASSQNPDTEAFFGQGTRLTVV.

The J gene is TRBJ2-2, the V gene TRBV4-1, with 10 nucleotides matching TRBD2. The CDR3 is 14 residues long. The trim removed 1 base at V and 7 bases at J, leaving 0 bases unmatched. The germline V gene encodes CDR1 MGHRA and CDR2 YSYEKL. The CDR3 bases are TGCGCCAGCAGCCAAGCTAGCGGGAGCGGGGAGCTGTTTTTT. This gives the protein CASSQASGSGELFF.